One sample yielded the 8 T cell receptor beta chains listed below, sequenced in a study of T cell changes during pregnancy in multiple sclerosis. Generated by immunoSEQ multiplex PCR, the TCRdb table keeps only in-frame clones and is missing some. This table has about 100,000 clones, 92% appearing once. This sample comprised peripheral blood, obtained after pregnancy. These receptor sequences come from a female donor with multiple sclerosis, enrolled in a pregnancy study.

This chain uses TRBV27 with TRBJ2-1, with 13 bases matching TRBD2. Germline CDR1 MNHEY, CDR2 SMNVEV (reference sequence). V lost 6 bases to trimming and J lost 8 bases; unmatched junction nucleotides: 10. The CDR3 totals 16 residues. The CDR3 bases are TGTGCCAGCAGCCCTTGGACTAGCGGGAGTAGGTATGAGCAGTTCTTC. Translated, it gives CASSPWTSGSRYEQFF.

V usage is TRBV29-1 and J usage is TRBJ1-4, with 10 bases lining up with TRBD1. V gave up 4 bases and J gave up 7 bases; unmatched junction bases: 3. The CDR3 spans 13 residues. Germline lookup yields CDR1 SQVTM and CDR2 ANQGSEA. The CDR3 sequence is CSVGDRGGEKLFF. In DNA form, the CDR3 reads TGCAGCGTTGGGGACAGGGGAGGTGAAAAACTGTTTTTT.

The chain couples TRBV2 to TRBJ1-2; 8 bases are a match to TRBD1. This CDR3 has 14 amino acids. Germline CDR1 SNHLY, CDR2 FYNNEI. J gave up 0 bases and V 8 bases, and 5 bases lay outside the gene matches. CDR3 in DNA: TGTGCCAGCTACCGGACAGGGACTAACTATGGCTACACCTTC. It yields the protein CASYRTGTNYGYTF. The full variable domain, its missing parts supplied by reference TRBV2 and TRBJ1-2, is EPEVTQTPSHQVTQMGQEVILRCVPISNHLYFYWYRQILGQKVEFLVSFYNNEISEKSEIFDDQFSVERPDGSNFTLKIRSTKLEDSAMYFCASYRTGTNYGYTFGSGTRLTVV.

This sequence joins TRBV23-1 and TRBJ2-1; 8 nucleotides match TRBD2. TRBV23-1 is an ORF for which the function is uncertain. Losses at the gene ends were 4 bases for V and 0 bases for J; bases not matched to a gene: 8. This CDR3 has 17 residues. The CDR3 sequence: CASSLSSGRSSYNEQFF. The DNA of the CDR3 is TGCGCCAGCAGTCTGTCTAGCGGGCGGAGCTCCTACAATGAGCAGTTCTTC.

V usage is TRBV6-4 and J usage is TRBJ1-5; D remains ambiguous. The CDR3 extends over 18 amino acids. The V and J ends lost 2 bases and 4 bases respectively, with 21 bases between them. The germline V gene encodes CDR1 MRHNA and CDR2 SNTAGT. CDR3 region: CASSDRPGGDRRNQPQHF. The CDR3 nucleotides are TGTGCCAGCAGTGACCGCCCCGGCGGGGATCGAAGGAATCAGCCCCAGCATTTT.

V usage is TRBV5-1 and J usage is TRBJ1-2; 7 bases match TRBD1. The trim removed 4 bases at V and 0 bases at J, leaving 15 bases unmatched. This CDR3 has 18 residues. Germline CDR1 and CDR2: SGHRS and YFSETQ. CDR3: CASSAHPRGLRANYGYTF. In DNA form, the CDR3 reads TGCGCCAGCAGCGCCCACCCGAGGGGGCTCCGGGCTAACTATGGCTACACCTTC.

This chain joins TRBV19 and TRBJ1-6, with 8 bases matching TRBD1. Germline CDR1 reads LNHDA; CDR2 reads SQIVND (reference sequence). This CDR3 contains 15 residues. The V and J ends lost 7 bases and 9 bases, in that order; junction bases with no gene match: 11. The CDR3 coding sequence is TGTGCCAGTAAGAAAGTTGACAGGGGAAGTTCACCCCTCCACTTT. The encoded protein is CASKKVDRGSSPLHF.

The V gene is TRBV6-6, the J gene TRBJ1-2; TRBD1 matches at 8 bases. Per the germline V gene, CDR1 is MNHNY and CDR2 is SVGAGI (reference sequence). This CDR3 has 14 amino acids. The trim removed 6 bases at V and 5 bases at J, leaving 8 bases unmatched. The CDR3: CASRPQDREYGYTF. In nucleotides, the CDR3 is TGTGCCAGCAGACCTCAGGACAGGGAATATGGCTACACCTTC.